Given below is one T cell receptor (beta chain) in context. Its antigen is currently not known. No much larger clone exists at a distance of one base, and base qualities are not known. This specimen belongs to a study of T-cell memory formation after mild COVID-19 listed by TCRdb under 2021. Describing the broader study: Most TCR sequence clusters were specific to one of the two donors. T-cell clones expanding and contracting after mild COVID-19 in a couple of donors were tracked by longitudinal TCRalpha and TCRbeta repertoire sequencing. Two young, previously healthy adult volunteers made up the cohort, one male and one female. Summary of the overall study and its limitations: Some responding clones were detected in pre-infection memory, which suggested that pre-existing cross-reactive memory T cells had joined the SARS-CoV-2 response. Whether the second-wave clones peaking on day 37 were SARS-CoV-2 specific was not confirmed. Contracting CD4+ clones turned up mainly in the CM and EM memory subsets, whereas EMRA was where CD8+ clones were enriched. Only a couple of mild cases were covered by the study, and larger cohorts that include severe cases with pre-infection samples were considered necessary. From day 15 to 85, contracting clones showed balanced CD4/CD8 phenotypes, whereas a second wave of clones that expanded from day 15 to 37 leaned towards CD4+.

Ficoll-Paque density gradient centrifugation was used to isolate PBMCs. The reads were generated on an Illumina NovaSeq 6000. Using 5'RACE with constant-segment primers, TCRalpha and TCRbeta cDNA libraries were constructed, with sample barcodes and unique molecular identifiers added in the process. Trizol reagent was used to extract RNA from every sample. The libraries were amplified in two PCR steps, and the second step added a second sample barcode and Illumina TruSeq adapters. The libraries were sequenced on an Illumina NovaSeq using 2 x 150 bp paired-end reads. The authors processed their data as follows. Reads were demultiplexed and collapsed into UMI-guided consensus sequences with migec v1.2.7. Using mixcr v2.1.11, UMI consensuses were aligned to TRA and TRB V and J templates and then assembled into clonotypes. Clonotypes were classified as expanded or contracted when called significant by both edgeR and NoisET, with noise models trained on biological replicates. edgeR calls used a false discovery rate-adjusted p below 0.01 and a log2 fold-change threshold of 1. As an exploratory analysis of dynamics, PCA with hierarchical clustering was applied to max-normalized trajectories of the 1000 most abundant clonotypes. The CD4 or CD8 phenotype of responding clones was assigned using the separately sequenced CD4+ and CD8+ repertoires. The public reads were reprocessed in TCRdb via fastp at Q25 and MiXCR, keeping in-frame beta chains. Duplicate CDR3 protein sequences are folded into a single record with the most common DNA and genes. TCRdb's processing, not the study's, gives the V and J calls here. In this sample the table shows approximately 400,000 distinct CDR3 sequences, 15% to 20% of which occur a single time. 20% to 25% of the sample comes from the top ten.

CDR1 SGHVS and CDR2 FQNEAQ are derived from the germline V gene. Trimming removed 5 bases from V and 9 bases from J; the gene matches leave 14 bases unexplained. The cysteine opens and the phenylalanine closes a CDR3 of 16 amino acids. The sequence is cut down to CDR3 DNA, 48 bases in frame from base 1. The chain employs TRBV7-8 and TRBJ2-1; TRBD2 lines up with 9 middle nucleotides. The TCR sequence derives from a man between 18 and 35 years old who had mild COVID-19 (a few samples of this study predate the infection). The sample titles of this study are shuffled in the database, so cell type and time point are left out; the donor was told from shared clones. The specimen sequenced was PBMCs or a T cell subset sorted from them (not recorded which). For the CDR3, the sequence is CASSRISGGIGAEQFF. The nucleotide sequence is given as TGTGCCAGCAGCAGAATTAGCGGGGGAATCGGGGCTGAGCAGTTCTTC. Reference TRBV7-8 and TRBJ2-1 proteins supply the regions before and after the CDR3; the full variable domain is: GAGVSQSPRYKVAKRGQDVALRCDPISGHVSLFWYQQALGQGPEFLTYFQNEAQLDKSGLPSDRFFAERPEGSVSTLKIQRTQQEDSAVYLCASSRISGGIGAEQFFGPGTRLTVL.